This TCR beta chain appears in the sequencing data of a study of immune heterogeneity within non-small cell lung tumors. It was a multiplex PCR that amplified TCR beta CDR3, with 32 V and 13 J primers. TCRdb fed the multiplex PCR reads into MiXCR, producing one record per CDR3 protein. In the table there are over 30,000 distinct CDR3 sequences, about 29% of which are singletons. The germline CDR1 and CDR2 sequences are SGHVS and FNYEAQ. CDR3 length: 18 residues. V trimming: 2 bases; J trimming: 3 bases; junction bases outside the gene matches: 13. Bulk tumor genomic DNA (approximately 600 ng per sample) served as template. From each primary tumor, several far-apart biopsies were obtained during surgery. Patients underwent curative surgery for non-small cell lung cancer (untreated and newly diagnosed).

The chain joins TRBV7-6 to TRBJ2-4; 7 bases map to TRBD2. Material for sequencing was lung tumor tissue. The TCR was taken from a man in his forties with non-small cell lung cancer. The CDR3 reads CASSLSPQGGYGKNIQYF. In DNA form, the CDR3 reads TGTGCCAGCAGCTTAAGCCCGCAGGGAGGGTACGGCAAAAACATTCAGTACTTC.